These T cell receptor beta chains were read from a single sample in a study of T cell responses to AZD1222 COVID-19 vaccine. Method: immunoSEQ multiplex PCR; TCRdb's copy keeps in-frame clones and lacks some. The sample has around 210,000 clones; roughly 94% are singletons. The material was peripheral blood, obtained 28 days after the second dose of the MenACWY control vaccine. Receptors were obtained from an adult who received the MenACWY meningococcal vaccine as a control. Both conserved end residues are part of each CDR3. D genes are given only for firm matches. Some rows have no size entry. The others give once, few or many, or a class for an expanded clone.

clone_size	v_call	j_call	d_call	cdr3_aa	cdr3_nt
.	TRBV9	TRBJ2-7	TRBD2	CASSPAEASGGYEQYF	TGTGCCAGCAGCCCGGCCGAGGCTAGCGGGGGTTACGAGCAGTACTTC
.	TRBV27	TRBJ1-1	.	CASSFKFVGTLNTEAFF	TGTGCCAGCAGTTTCAAGTTTGTAGGGACACTGAACACTGAAGCTTTCTTT
.	TRBV4-3	TRBJ2-1	.	CASSQDEGLGRGQYNEQFF	TGCGCCAGCAGCCAAGATGAGGGGCTGGGGCGGGGGCAATACAATGAGCAGTTCTTC
.	TRBV5-6	TRBJ2-2	TRBD2	CASSLALAEATGELFF	TGTGCCAGCAGCTTGGCACTAGCGGAGGCCACCGGGGAGCTGTTTTTT
.	TRBV5-4	TRBJ1-1	TRBD1	CASILRTGGNTEAFF	TGTGCCAGCATCCTGAGAACAGGGGGCAACACTGAAGCTTTCTTT
.	TRBV28	TRBJ1-5	TRBD1	CASSWGDRVNQPQHF	TGTGCCAGCAGTTGGGGTGACAGGGTCAATCAGCCCCAGCATTTT
.	TRBV6-5	TRBJ1-4	.	CASSYAGTATNEKLFF	TGTGCCAGCAGTTACGCGGGGACGGCAACTAATGAAAAACTGTTTTTT
.	TRBV19	TRBJ1-4	.	CASSRGQPGSEKLFF	TGTGCCAGTAGTAGAGGACAGCCCGGGAGTGAAAAACTGTTTTTT
.	TRBV28	TRBJ1-5	.	CASSPTVGGLEQPQHF	TGTGCCAGCAGCCCCACCGTCGGGGGGTTGGAACAGCCCCAGCATTTT
.	TRBV24-1	TRBJ1-2	TRBD1	CATSDSGTDYGYTF	TGTGCCACCAGTGATTCCGGGACAGACTATGGCTACACCTTC
few	TRBV5-4	TRBJ2-7	.	CASSLENKDTEQYF	TGTGCCAGCAGCTTGGAAAACAAGGACACCGAGCAGTACTTC
.	TRBV5-4	TRBJ2-3	.	CASSSRDLFTDTQYF	TGTGCCAGCAGCTCCCGGGACCTTTTTACAGATACGCAGTATTTT
.	TRBV19	TRBJ2-3	TRBD1	CASSTDREPTDTQYF	TGTGCCAGTAGCACCGACAGGGAACCCACAGATACGCAGTATTTT
.	TRBV7-6	TRBJ1-1	TRBD1	CASRPRQGPGTEAFF	TGTGCCAGCAGACCCAGACAGGGGCCGGGAACTGAAGCTTTCTTT
.	TRBV18	TRBJ1-5	TRBD1	CASSPGQVDQPQHF	TGTGCCAGCTCACCGGGACAGGTAGATCAGCCCCAGCATTTT
few	TRBV9	TRBJ1-1	.	CASSVDRATEAFF	TGTGCCAGCAGCGTGGATAGGGCCACTGAAGCTTTCTTT
.	TRBV6-2/TRBV6-3	TRBJ2-7	TRBD1	CASSYSPGQGLTYEQYF	TGTGCCAGCAGTTATTCCCCGGGACAGGGCCTAACCTACGAGCAGTACTTC
.	TRBV27	TRBJ2-2	TRBD1	CASSDRETNTGELFF	TGTGCCAGCAGTGACAGGGAAACGAACACCGGGGAGCTGTTTTTT
.	TRBV3-1/TRBV3-2	TRBJ2-5	TRBD1	CASSQDRGLETQYF	TGTGCCAGCAGCCAGGACAGGGGGCTTGAGACCCAGTACTTC
.	TRBV7-6	TRBJ2-7	.	CASSGLRGNPYEQYF	TGTGCCAGCAGCGGGCTGAGGGGGAACCCCTACGAGCAGTACTTC
.	TRBV28	TRBJ1-5	.	CASSSAGYSNQPQHF	TGTGCCAGCAGTTCCGCAGGATATAGCAATCAGCCCCAGCATTTT
.	TRBV7-9	TRBJ2-5	.	CASSDDLNQETQYF	TGTGCCAGCAGCGATGATTTAAACCAAGAGACCCAGTACTTC
.	TRBV7-2	TRBJ2-3	.	CASSLALATDTQYF	TGTGCCAGCAGCTTAGCGCTTGCCACAGATACGCAGTATTTT
.	TRBV7-2	TRBJ1-3	.	CASSPEPGRHGGNTIYF	TGTGCCAGCAGCCCCGAGCCGGGACGCCACGGAGGGAACACCATATATTTT